This T cell receptor (beta chain) was recorded in a study of CD8 T cells in Susac syndrome. RNA was extracted with the RNeasy kit, and a quantity of roughly 0.5 to 1 ug was reverse transcribed using random hexamers. The authors amplified TCR beta CDR3 across 54 Vbeta and 13 Jbeta using immunoSEQ multiplex PCR. Each CDR3 protein gets one entry after TCRdb re-called the immunoSEQ multiplex PCR reads with MiXCR. The table has about 300,000 distinct CDR3 sequences, almost 85% seen once. With 10 bases removed from V and 3 bases from J, the gap between germline ends came to 18 bases. The CDR3 loop spans 15 amino acids. Per germline, CDR1 KGHDR and CDR2 SFDVKD. CD8+ and CD4+ blood T cells underwent TCR beta sequencing. Each multiple sclerosis control was a treatment-naive patient with relapsing-remitting disease that was either stable or active. TEMRA cells were FACS-enriched, with CD8+ and CD4+ T cells isolated negatively.

The V and J genes are TRBV24-1 and TRBJ1-5, with D tentatively TRBD1 (6 bases). The sample consisted of CD8+ T cells from PBMCs. The receptor comes from a human donor with multiple sclerosis. The chain's CDR3 is CATIKGVRDNQPQHF. CDR3 nucleotide sequence: TGTGCCACGATTAAGGGGGTCCGGGACAATCAGCCCCAGCATTTT.